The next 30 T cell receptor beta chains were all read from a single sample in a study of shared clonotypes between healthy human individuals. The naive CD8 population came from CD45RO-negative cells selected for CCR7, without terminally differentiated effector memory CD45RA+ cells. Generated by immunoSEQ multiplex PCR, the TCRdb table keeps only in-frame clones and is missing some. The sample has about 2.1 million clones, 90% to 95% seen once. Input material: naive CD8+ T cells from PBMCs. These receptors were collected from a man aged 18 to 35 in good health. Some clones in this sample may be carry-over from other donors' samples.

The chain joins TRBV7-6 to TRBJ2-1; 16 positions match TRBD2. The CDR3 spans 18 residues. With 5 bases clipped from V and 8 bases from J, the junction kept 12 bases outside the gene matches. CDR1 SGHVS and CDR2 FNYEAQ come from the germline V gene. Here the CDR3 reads CASSPEAGLAGGLDEQFF. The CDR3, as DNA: TGTGCCAGCAGCCCCGAGGCGGGACTAGCGGGGGGGTTGGATGAGCAGTTCTTC.

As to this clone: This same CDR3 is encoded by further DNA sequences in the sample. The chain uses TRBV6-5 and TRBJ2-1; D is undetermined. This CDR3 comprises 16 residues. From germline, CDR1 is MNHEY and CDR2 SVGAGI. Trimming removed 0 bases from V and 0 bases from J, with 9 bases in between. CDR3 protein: CASSYSNRGSYNEQFF. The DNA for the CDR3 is TGTGCCAGCAGTTACTCGAACAGAGGCTCCTACAATGAGCAGTTCTTC.

DNA for the CDR3: TGTGCCAGCAGCTTAATCGTGGCTAGCGGGAGTTCCTATGAGCAGTTCTTC. Encoded protein: CASSLIVASGSSYEQFF. This chain links TRBV7-3 with TRBJ2-1; 10 bases map to TRBD2. The germline CDR1 and CDR2 sequences are SGHTA and FQGTGA. V was pared by 1 base and J by 8 bases, with 11 bases of the junction left unmatched. The CDR3 length is 17 residues.

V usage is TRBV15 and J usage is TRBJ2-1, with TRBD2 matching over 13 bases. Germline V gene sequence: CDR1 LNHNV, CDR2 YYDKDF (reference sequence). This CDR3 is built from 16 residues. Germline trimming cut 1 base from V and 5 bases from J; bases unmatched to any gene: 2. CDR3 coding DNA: TGTGCCACCAGCAGAGGAGGACTAGCGGGAGACAATGAGCAGTTCTTC. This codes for CATSRGGLAGDNEQFF.

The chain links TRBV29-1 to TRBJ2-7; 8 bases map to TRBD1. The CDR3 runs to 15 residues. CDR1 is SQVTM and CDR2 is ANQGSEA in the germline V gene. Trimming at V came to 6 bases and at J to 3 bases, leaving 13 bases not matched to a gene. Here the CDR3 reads CSVATSRTGFYEQYF. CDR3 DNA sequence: TGCAGCGTCGCCACTAGCAGGACAGGGTTCTACGAGCAGTACTTC.

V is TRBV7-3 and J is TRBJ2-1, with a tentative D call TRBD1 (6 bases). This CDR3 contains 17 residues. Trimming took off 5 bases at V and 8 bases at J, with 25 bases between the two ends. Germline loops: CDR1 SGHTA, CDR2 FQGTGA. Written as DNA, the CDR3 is TGTGCCAGCAGCCCCCGGGATGTGGGGGCCGGGGTCGATGAGCAGTTCTTC. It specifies CASSPRDVGAGVDEQFF. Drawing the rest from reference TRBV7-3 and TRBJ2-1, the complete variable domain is GAGVSQTPSNKVTEKGKYVELRCDPISGHTALYWYRQSLGQGPEFLIYFQGTGAADDSGLPNDRFFAVRPEGSVSTLKIQRTERGDSAVYLCASSPRDVGAGVDEQFFGPGTRLTVL.

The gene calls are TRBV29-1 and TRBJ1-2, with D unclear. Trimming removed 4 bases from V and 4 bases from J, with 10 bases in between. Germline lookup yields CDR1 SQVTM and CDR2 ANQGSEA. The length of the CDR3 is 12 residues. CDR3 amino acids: CSVVEGIYGYTF. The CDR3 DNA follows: TGCAGCGTTGTCGAGGGAATCTATGGCTACACCTTC. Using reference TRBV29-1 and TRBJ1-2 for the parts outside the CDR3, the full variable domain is SAVISQKPSRDICQRGTSLTIQCQVDSQVTMMFWYRQQPGQSLTLIATANQGSEATYESGFVIDKFPISRPNLTFSTLTVSNMSPEDSSIYLCSVVEGIYGYTFGSGTRLTVV.

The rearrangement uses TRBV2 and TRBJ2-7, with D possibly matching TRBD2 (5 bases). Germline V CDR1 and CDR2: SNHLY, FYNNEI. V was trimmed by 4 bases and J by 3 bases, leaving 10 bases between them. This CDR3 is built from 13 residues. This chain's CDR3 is CASSGESGYEQYF. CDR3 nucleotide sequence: TGTGCCAGCAGTGGGGAGTCGGGCTACGAGCAGTACTTC.

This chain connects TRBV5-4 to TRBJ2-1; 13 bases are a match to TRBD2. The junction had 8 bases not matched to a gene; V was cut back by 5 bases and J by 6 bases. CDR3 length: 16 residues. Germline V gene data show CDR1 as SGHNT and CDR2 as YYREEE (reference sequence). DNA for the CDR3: TGTGCCAGCAGTCGTGGACTAGCGGGAGAGGGCAATGAGCAGTTCTTC. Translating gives CASSRGLAGEGNEQFF.

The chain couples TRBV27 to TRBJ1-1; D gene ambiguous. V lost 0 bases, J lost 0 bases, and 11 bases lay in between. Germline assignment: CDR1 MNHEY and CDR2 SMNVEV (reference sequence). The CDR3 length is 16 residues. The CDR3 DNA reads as TGTGCCAGCAGTTTATCGTTCGGGGAGTTGAACACTGAAGCTTTCTTT. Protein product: CASSLSFGELNTEAFF.

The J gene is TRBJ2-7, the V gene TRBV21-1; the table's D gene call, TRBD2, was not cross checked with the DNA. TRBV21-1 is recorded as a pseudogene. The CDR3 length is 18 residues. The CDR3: CASSNDTQLKRGPYEQYF. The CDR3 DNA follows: TGTGCCAGCAGCAACGACACCCAGCTCAAGCGGGGTCCCTACGAGCAGTACTTC.

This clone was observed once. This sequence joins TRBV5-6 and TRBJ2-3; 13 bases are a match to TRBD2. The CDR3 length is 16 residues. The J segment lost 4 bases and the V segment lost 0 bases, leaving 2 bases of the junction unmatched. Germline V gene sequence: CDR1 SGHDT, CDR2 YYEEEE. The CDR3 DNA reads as TGTGCCAGCAGCTTGGAACTAGCGGGAGGGTCAGATACGCAGTATTTT. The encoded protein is CASSLELAGGSDTQYF.

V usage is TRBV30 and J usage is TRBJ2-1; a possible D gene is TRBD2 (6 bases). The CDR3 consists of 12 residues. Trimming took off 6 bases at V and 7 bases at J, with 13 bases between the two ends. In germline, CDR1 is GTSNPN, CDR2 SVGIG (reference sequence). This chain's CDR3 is CACTLAGNEQFF. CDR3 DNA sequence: TGTGCCTGTACCCTCGCGGGGAATGAGCAGTTCTTC.

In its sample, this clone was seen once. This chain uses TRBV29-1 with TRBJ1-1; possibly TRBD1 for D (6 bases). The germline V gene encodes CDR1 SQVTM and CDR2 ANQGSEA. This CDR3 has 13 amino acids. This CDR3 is CSSTEGGLGEAFF. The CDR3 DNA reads TGCAGTTCAACCGAGGGGGGTTTAGGTGAAGCTTTCTTT. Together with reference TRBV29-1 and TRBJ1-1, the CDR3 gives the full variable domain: SAVISQKPSRDICQRGTSLTIQCQVDSQVTMMFWYRQQPGQSLTLIATANQGSEATYESGFVIDKFPISRPNLTFSTLTVSNMSPEDSSIYLCSSTEGGLGEAFFGQGTRLTVV.

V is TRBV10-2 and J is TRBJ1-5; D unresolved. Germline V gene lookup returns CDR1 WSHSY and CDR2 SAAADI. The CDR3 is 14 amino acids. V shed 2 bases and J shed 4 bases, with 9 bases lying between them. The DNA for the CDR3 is TGCGCCAGCAGTGAGGTTACGGTGAATCAGCCCCAGCATTTT. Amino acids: CASSEVTVNQPQHF.

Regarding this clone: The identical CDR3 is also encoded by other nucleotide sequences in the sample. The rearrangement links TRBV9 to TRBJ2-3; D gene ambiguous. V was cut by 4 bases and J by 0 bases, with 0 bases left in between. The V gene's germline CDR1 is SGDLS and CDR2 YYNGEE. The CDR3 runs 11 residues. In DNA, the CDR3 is TGTGCCAGCAGCAGCACAGATACGCAGTATTTT. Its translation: CASSSTDTQYF.

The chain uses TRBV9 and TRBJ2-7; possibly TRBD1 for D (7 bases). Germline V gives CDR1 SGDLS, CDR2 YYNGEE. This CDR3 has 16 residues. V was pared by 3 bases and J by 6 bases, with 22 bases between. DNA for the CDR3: TGTGCCAGCAGCGAAGCAGGGGGGTTTCGAGCCGGCGAGCAGTACTTC. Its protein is CASSEAGGFRAGEQYF.

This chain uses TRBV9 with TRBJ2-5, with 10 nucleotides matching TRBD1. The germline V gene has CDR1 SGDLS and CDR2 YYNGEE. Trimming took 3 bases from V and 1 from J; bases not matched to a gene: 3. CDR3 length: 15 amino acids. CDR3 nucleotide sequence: TGTGCCAGCAGCGAGACAGGGGGCTTCCAAGAGACCCAGTACTTC. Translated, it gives CASSETGGFQETQYF.

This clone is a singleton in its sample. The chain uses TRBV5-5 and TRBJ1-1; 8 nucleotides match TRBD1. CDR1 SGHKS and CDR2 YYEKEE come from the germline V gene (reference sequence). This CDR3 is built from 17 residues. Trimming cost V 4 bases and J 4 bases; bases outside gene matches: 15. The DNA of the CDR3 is TGTGCCAGCAGCGGCCGGGACAGGATGACTTTCGGCACTGAAGCTTTCTTT. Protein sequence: CASSGRDRMTFGTEAFF.

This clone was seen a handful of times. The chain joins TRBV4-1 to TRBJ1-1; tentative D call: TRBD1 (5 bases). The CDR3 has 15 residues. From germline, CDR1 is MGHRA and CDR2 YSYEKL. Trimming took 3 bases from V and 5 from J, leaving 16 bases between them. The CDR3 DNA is TGCGCCAGCAGCCAGCCGGGGGACCGTGGGACTGAAGCTTTCTTT. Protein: CASSQPGDRGTEAFF.

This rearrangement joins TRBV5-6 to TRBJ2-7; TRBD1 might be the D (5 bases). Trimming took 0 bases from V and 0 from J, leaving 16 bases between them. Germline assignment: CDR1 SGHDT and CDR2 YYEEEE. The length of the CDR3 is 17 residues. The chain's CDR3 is CASSLALAGLNSYEQYF. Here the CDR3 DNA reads TGTGCCAGCAGCTTGGCCTTGGCAGGGCTCAACTCCTACGAGCAGTACTTC.

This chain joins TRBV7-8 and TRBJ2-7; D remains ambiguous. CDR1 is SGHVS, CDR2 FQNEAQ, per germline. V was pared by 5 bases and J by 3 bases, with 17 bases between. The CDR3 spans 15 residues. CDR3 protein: CASSGFSPSYYEQYF. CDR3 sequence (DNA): TGTGCCAGCAGCGGGTTCAGCCCCAGTTACTACGAGCAGTACTTC.

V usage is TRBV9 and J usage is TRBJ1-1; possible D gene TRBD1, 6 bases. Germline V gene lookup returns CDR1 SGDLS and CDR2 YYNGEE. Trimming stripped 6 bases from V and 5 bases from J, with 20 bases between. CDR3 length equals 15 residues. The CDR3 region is CASTAGWGAQTEAFF. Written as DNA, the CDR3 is TGTGCCAGCACCGCCGGATGGGGGGCCCAGACTGAAGCTTTCTTT.

The CDR3 DNA follows: TGTGCCAGCAGTTTAATGGCGGGGGCCGTTCTCCACAATGAGCAGTTCTTC. It encodes CASSLMAGAVLHNEQFF. The rearrangement uses TRBV27 and TRBJ2-1; a possible D gene is TRBD2 (7 bases). V lost 2 bases to trimming and J lost 5 bases, with 19 bases between them. The CDR3 length is 17 residues. Germline values: CDR1 MNHEY, CDR2 SMNVEV (reference sequence).

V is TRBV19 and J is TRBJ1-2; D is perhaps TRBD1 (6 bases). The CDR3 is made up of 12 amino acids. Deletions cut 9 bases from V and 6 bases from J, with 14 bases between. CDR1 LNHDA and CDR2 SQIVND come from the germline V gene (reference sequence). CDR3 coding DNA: TGTGCCAGCGGGGGGGCTCAGGATGGCTACACCTTC. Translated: CASGGAQDGYTF.

CDR3 protein: CASSLQGAVYEQYF. The CDR3 region has the DNA TGTGCCAGCAGCTTGCAGGGGGCAGTCTACGAGCAGTACTTC. The chain employs TRBV7-8 and TRBJ2-7, with 8 bases lining up with TRBD1. CDR1 and CDR2 (germline): SGHVS, FQNEAQ. V shed 3 bases and J 3 bases; nucleotides not matched to a gene: 4. The length of the CDR3 is 14 residues.

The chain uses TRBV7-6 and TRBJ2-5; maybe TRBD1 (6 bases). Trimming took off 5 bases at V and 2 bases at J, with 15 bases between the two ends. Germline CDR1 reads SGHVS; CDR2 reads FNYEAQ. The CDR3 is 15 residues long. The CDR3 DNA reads TGTGCCAGCAGCCTCGGGGCAGGGACACAAGAGACCCAGTACTTC. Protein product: CASSLGAGTQETQYF.

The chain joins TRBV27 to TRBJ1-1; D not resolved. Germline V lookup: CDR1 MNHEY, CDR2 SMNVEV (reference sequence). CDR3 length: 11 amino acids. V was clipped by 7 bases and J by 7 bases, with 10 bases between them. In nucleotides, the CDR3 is TGTGCCAGCATAAACTGGTTTGAAGCTTTCTTT. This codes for CASINWFEAFF.

The CDR3, as DNA: TGTGCCAGCACTAGCGGGAGGGCTGCGGATACGCAGTATTTT. Its translation: CASTSGRAADTQYF. The chain is built from TRBV7-9 and TRBJ2-3, with 12 bases matching TRBD2. The CDR3 sequence is 14 residues long. Per germline, CDR1 SEHNR and CDR2 FQNEAQ (reference sequence). Trimming at V came to 7 bases and at J to 6 bases, leaving 5 bases not matched to a gene. The whole variable domain, remainder taken from reference TRBV7-9 and TRBJ2-3, is DTGVSQNPRHKITKRGQNVTFRCDPISEHNRLYWYRQTLGQGPEFLTYFQNEAQLEKSRLLSDRFSAERPKGSFSTLEIQRTEQGDSAMYLCASTSGRAADTQYFGPGTRLTVL.

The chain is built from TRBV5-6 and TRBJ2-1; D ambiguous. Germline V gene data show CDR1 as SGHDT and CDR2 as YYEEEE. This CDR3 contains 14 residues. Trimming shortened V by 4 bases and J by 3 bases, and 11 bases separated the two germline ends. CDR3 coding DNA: TGTGCCAGCAGCCCCAAGGCTATCTACAATGAGCAGTTCTTC. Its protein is CASSPKAIYNEQFF.